A few counts support the clone carrying this T cell receptor (beta chain). Its antigen remains unidentified. The source of the sample is a study of beta chain features in type 1 diabetes. Germline values: CDR1 MNHEY, CDR2 SVGAGI. The CDR3 extends over 12 amino acids. Trimming pared 7 bases from V and 2 bases from J, leaving 7 bases between. Expressed TCRB transcripts were sequenced because the isolated RNA had all been reverse transcribed beforehand. Some clones are missing from TCRdb's copy, which holds only in-frame ones; the method was immunoSEQ multiplex PCR. The data hold about 650,000 clones, with around 12% observed a single time. Whole-study findings and limits: TCRB CDR3 length was moderately but significantly reduced in all four CD4+ subsets of Type 1 diabetes patients.

Sequenced sample: naive CD4+ T cells from blood. The sequence was collected from a man aged 25 to 40 with type 1 diabetes. This sequence joins TRBV6-5 and TRBJ2-3; D uncertain. CDR3 residues: CASTDLTDTQYF. CDR3 DNA: TGTGCCAGCACGGACCTCACAGATACGCAGTATTTT.